This TCR beta chain originates from a study of blood T cell repertoires in COVID-19. This table comes from immunoSEQ multiplex PCR, and its TCRdb copy is limited to in-frame clones, with some not included. Of about 51,000 clones in the sample, approximately 85% are singletons; the top ten hold 3% to 3.5%. The germline V and J ends were trimmed by 7 bases and 1 base, with 19 bases remaining between them. Germline assignment: CDR1 SGHRS and CDR2 YFSETQ. The CDR3 runs to 16 residues. This chain connects TRBV5-1 to TRBJ2-3; weak D call: TRBD2 (6 bases). This clonotype was sampled from a man over 45 with active COVID-19. Sequenced material: peripheral blood. The CDR3 coding sequence is TGCGCCAGCTCCCTGGCCTTAGCGGTGGGCACAGATACGCAGTATTTT. Its translation: CASSLALAVGTDTQYF.